Here is one T cell receptor beta chain with its context. What it recognizes is unknown. This sample was included in a study of OX40 agonist ivuxolimab in advanced cancers. Study summary: There were three patients with partial responses, one having hepatocellular carcinoma and two cutaneous melanoma. Notes on the study in general: Expanded clones were, on average, more numerous among CD8+ T cells than CD4+. Blood T cells, both CD4+ and CD8+, expanded clonally by week 6 at 0.1 to 3.0 mg/kg.

Systemic immunosuppression or autoimmune disease history was grounds to exclude patients. Only in-frame clones appear in the TCRdb table, and some are missing; sequencing was by immunoSEQ multiplex PCR. This sample has 44,000 or so clones, with 88% found just once. Trimming removed 8 bases from V and 4 bases from J, with 15 bases in between. Germline CDR1 and CDR2: MNHEY and SMNVEV (reference sequence). This CDR3 has 13 residues. Sequencing was performed on CD4+ or CD8+ T cells sorted from blood, taken in a trial of the OX40 agonist ivuxolimab. The receptor comes from an adult with an advanced solid tumor such as melanoma, head and neck, liver or kidney cancer. The chain carries TRBV27 and TRBJ2-7; perhaps TRBD2 as D (7 bases). The CDR3 loop reads CASRGAGHYEQYF. The CDR3 DNA follows: TGTGCCAGCCGGGGGGCGGGGCATTACGAGCAGTACTTC.